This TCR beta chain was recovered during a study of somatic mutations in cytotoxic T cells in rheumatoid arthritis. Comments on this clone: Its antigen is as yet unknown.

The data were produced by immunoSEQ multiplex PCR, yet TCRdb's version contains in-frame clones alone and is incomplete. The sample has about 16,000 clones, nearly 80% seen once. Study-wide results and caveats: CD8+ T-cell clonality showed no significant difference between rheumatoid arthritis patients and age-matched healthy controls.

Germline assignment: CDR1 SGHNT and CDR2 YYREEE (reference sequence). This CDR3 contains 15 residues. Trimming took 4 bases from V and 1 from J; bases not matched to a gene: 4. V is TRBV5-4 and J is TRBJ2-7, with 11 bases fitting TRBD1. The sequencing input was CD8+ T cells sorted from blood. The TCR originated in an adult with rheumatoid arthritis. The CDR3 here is CASSHRDRGSYEQYF. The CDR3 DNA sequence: TGTGCCAGCAGCCACCGGGACAGGGGGTCCTACGAGCAGTACTTC.